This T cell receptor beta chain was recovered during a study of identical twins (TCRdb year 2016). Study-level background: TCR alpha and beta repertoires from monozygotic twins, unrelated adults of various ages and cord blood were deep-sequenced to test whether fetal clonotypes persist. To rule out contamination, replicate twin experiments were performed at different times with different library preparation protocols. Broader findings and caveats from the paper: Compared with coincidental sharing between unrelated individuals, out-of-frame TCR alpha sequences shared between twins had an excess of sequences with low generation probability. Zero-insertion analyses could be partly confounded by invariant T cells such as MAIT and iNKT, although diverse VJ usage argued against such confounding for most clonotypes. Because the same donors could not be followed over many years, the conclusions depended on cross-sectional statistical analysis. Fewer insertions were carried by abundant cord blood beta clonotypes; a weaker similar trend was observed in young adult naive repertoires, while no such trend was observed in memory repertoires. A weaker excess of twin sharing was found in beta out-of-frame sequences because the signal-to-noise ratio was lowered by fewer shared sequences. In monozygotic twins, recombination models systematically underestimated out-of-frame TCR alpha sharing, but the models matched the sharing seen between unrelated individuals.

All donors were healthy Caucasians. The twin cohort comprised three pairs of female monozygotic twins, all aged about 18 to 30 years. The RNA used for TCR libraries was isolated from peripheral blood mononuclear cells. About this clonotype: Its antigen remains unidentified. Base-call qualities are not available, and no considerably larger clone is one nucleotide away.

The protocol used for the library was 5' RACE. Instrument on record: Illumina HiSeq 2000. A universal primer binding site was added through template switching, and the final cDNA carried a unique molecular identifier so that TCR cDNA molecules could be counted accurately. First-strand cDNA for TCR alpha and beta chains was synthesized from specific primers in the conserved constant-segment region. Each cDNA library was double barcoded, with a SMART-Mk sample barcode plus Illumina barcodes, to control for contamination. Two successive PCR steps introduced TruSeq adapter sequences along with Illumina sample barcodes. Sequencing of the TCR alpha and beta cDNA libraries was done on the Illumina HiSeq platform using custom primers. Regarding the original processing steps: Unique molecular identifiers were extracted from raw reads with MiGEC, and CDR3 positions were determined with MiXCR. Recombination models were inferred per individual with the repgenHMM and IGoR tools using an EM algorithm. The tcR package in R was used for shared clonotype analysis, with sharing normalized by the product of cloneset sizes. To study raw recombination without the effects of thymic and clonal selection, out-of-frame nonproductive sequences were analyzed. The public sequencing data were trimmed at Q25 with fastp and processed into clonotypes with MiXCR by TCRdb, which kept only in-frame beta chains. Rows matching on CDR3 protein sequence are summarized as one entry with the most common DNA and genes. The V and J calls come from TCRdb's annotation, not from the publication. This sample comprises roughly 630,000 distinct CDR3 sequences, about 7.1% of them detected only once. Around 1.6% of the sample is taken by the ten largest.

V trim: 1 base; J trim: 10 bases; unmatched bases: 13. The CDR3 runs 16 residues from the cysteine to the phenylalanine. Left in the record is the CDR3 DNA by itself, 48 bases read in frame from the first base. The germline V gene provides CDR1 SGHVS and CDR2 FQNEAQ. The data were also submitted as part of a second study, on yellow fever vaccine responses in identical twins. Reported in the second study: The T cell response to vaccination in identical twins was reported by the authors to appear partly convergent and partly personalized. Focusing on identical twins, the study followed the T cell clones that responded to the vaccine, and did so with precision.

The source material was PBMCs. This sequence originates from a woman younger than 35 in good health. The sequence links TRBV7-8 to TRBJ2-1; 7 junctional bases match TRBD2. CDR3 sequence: CASSLEGSGIALEQFF. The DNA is TGTGCCAGCAGCTTAGAGGGAAGCGGGATAGCCCTAGAGCAGTTCTTC. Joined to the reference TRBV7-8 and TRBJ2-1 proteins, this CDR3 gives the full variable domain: GAGVSQSPRYKVAKRGQDVALRCDPISGHVSLFWYQQALGQGPEFLTYFQNEAQLDKSGLPSDRFFAERPEGSVSTLKIQRTQQEDSAVYLCASSLEGSGIALEQFFGPGTRLTVL.